This TCR beta chain was found in a study of PD-1 blockade in classical Hodgkin lymphoma. Study-level information: Administration of nivolumab to patients was at 3 mg/kg intravenously every 2 weeks. Findings and limits, study-wide: Whereas CD4+ TCR diversity had risen significantly by C4D1, CD8+ TCR diversity had not. A reduction in baseline TCR diversity was reportedly seen in newly diagnosed patients relative to healthy donors. Excluded were patients who started nivolumab under 1 year after ASCT, a group that had lower diversity.

Some clones are missing from TCRdb's copy, which holds only in-frame ones; the method was immunoSEQ multiplex PCR. The table shows fewer than 20,000 clones, with approximately 84% occurring only once. Time point meaning: cycle 4 day 1 (C4D1), after five to seven weeks of nivolumab. Brentuximab vedotin exposure varied, and every patient relapsed after autologous stem cell transplantation. Investigators isolated CD4+ T cells from thawed PBMCs through magnetic negative selection. The CDR3 length is 11 residues. CDR1 and CDR2 from the germline V gene are DFQATT and SNEGSKA (reference sequence). Trimming removed 1 base from V and 5 bases from J, with 5 bases in between. This clone turned up a few times. No antigen is known for it.

The gene calls are TRBV20-1 and TRBJ1-2; maybe TRBD1 (5 bases). The source of this sequence is a human donor with classical Hodgkin lymphoma. Sample: CD4+ T cells from blood, taken before the fourth cycle of nivolumab. CDR3 amino acids: CSARGGYGYTF. As DNA, the CDR3 is TGCAGTGCTAGAGGGGGGTATGGCTACACCTTC.